The clone carrying this TCR beta chain appeared a few times. Read coverage stops 3 residues before the CDR3 terminus; the germline J gene supplies the remainder. These data belong to a study of T cell clonality in common variable immunodeficiency. The protocol was immunoSEQ multiplex PCR, while the TCRdb copy is restricted to in-frame clones and leaves out a portion. This sample includes tens of thousands of clones with no singletons; its ten biggest clones take up more than 1.5%. Per germline, CDR1 SEHNR and CDR2 FQNEAQ (reference sequence). This CDR3 comprises 13 residues. With 4 bases removed from V and 7 bases from J, the gap between germline ends came to 11 bases.

The TCR comes from a person aged 18-70 years in good health. J is TRBJ2-1 and V is TRBV7-9; no clear D gene. Sample: peripheral blood mononuclear cells. The CDR3 is CASSWVSGNEQFF. The sequenced part of the CDR3 DNA is TGTGCCAGCAGCTGGGTGTCCGGGAATGAG.